Listed below are T cell receptor beta chains from one sample, sequenced in a study of cytomegalovirus exposure and HLA in healthy donors. TCRdb's copy holds only in-frame clones and misses some; the assay was immunoSEQ multiplex PCR. Here the sample spans more than 140,000 clones, 75% to 80% being singletons. The sample taken for sequencing was PBMCs. The receptor source for this set is a male donor in good health and CMV-seronegative. Each CDR3 is given without its conserved first and last residue.

TRBV6-1 ASSENGGEAF
TRBV30 AWREDRDQPQH
TRBV19 ASSIQADYGYT
TRBV19 ASSQGGAGGNEQF
TRBV5-1 ASSSTARIRYT
TRBV5-1 ASSSREYGNTIY
TRBV5-1 ASSLVGQTNEKLF
TRBV19 ASSRDRPYLNTEAF
TRBV5-8 ASSFGAQPQH
TRBV5-6 ASSLELAGYEQY
TRBV6-5 ASRGGTEAF
TRBV11-3 ASSLGGQGGETQY
TRBV19 ASSIDLVTGVTSGKNIQY
TRBV7-2 ASSSGERFSTDTQY
TRBV9 ASSVPGQGSSNEQF
TRBV5-1 ASTLGYNEQF
TRBV5-8 ASNRGAQETQY
TRBV21-1 ASSEPGLAGVWGSYEQY
TRBV6-5 ASRRMGQVIEQY
TRBV27 ASSLGTGSNQPQH
TRBV30 AWAKVAYEQY
TRBV9 ASSVGHSTDTQY
TRBV7-9 SSSLVMGQGDEKLF
TRBV30 AWTTGVTECF
TRBV5-4 ASSSGQGSYEQY
TRBV15 ATSRDLGEGSEAF
TRBV7-6 ASSSGGNNEQF
TRBV6-4 ASSVQMNTEAF
TRBV10-3 AISDPTSGRLETQY
TRBV28 ASSPGTETGELF
TRBV9 ASSVGGLAPDTQY
TRBV27 ASSFSTSGNTEAF
TRBV11-2 ASSRGLNTDTQY
TRBV4-3 ASSQELGREERNIQY
TRBV9 ASSVVASGRAQY
TRBV6-6 ASSYSAGVNTIY
TRBV7-8 ASSLRQGLTEAF
TRBV7-9 ASSDRDRDYGYT
TRBV5-4 ASSLQGGDGYT
TRBV6-5 ASSRTSGGPDTQY
TRBV2 AIDRSYGYT
TRBV7-9 ASSPRGQFSTEAF
TRBV30 AWGEREAF
TRBV7-9 ASRGTSGSYNEQF
TRBV5-1 ASSLLGAGQPQH
TRBV4-1 ASSHEPMNTEAF
TRBV6-1 ASSAGQGIYGYT
TRBV27 ASSFLPRTGGGYT